A single sample is the source of the 19 T cell receptor beta chains below, sequenced in a study of T cells in Graves' hyperthyroidism and ophthalmopathy. Amplification targeted TCR beta CDR3 regions from RNA transcripts. TCR CDR3 regions were first amplified by RT-PCR with HTBI primers. In TCRdb, the multiplex PCR reads were re-called with MiXCR into one record per CDR3 protein. The sample records about 350,000 distinct CDR3 sequences, more than 11% being singletons. The sample taken for sequencing was blood. These TCRs come from a woman aged 30 to 39 with Graves' hyperthyroidism.

This clonotype was picked up many times. This chain joins TRBV28 and TRBJ2-1; no definite D call. CDR3 length: 12 amino acids. Germline loops: CDR1 MDHEN, CDR2 SYDVKM. Trimming stripped 3 bases from V and 4 bases from J, with 4 bases between. The CDR3 loop reads CASSLSYNEQFF. For the CDR3, the DNA is TGTGCCAGCAGTTTGAGTTACAATGAGCAGTTCTTC. The full variable domain, completed using reference TRBV28 and TRBJ2-1, is DVKVTQSSRYLVKRTGEKVFLECVQDMDHENMFWYRQDPGLGLRLIYFSYDVKMKEKGDIPEGYSVSREKKERFSLILESASTNQTSMYLCASSLSYNEQFFGPGTRLTVL.

As to this clonotype: This sequence may be a read error, since a much larger clone differs from it by one base. The chain links TRBV6-2 or TRBV6-3 to TRBJ2-1, with TRBD2 matching 8 bases. V dropped 11 bases and J dropped 0; count of bases not matched to a gene: 12. From germline, CDR1 is MNHEY and CDR2 SVGEGT. This CDR3 spans 16 amino acids. The CDR3 is CARTSTSASSYNEQFF. In DNA form, the CDR3 reads TGTGCCCGCACCTCGACTAGCGCGAGCTCCTACAATGAGCAGTTCTTC.

Comment on this clonotype: Given a much more abundant clone one base away, this may be a read error. V usage is TRBV6-1 and J usage is TRBJ1-2; maybe TRBD1 (5 bases). Germline values: CDR1 MNHNS, CDR2 SASEGT. The CDR3 totals 12 residues. CDR3 sequence (DNA): TGTGCCAGCGCAGAGGGGAACTGTGGCTACACCTTC. Translated, it gives CASAEGNCGYTF.

The chain uses TRBV6-1 and TRBJ2-3; no definite D call. Deletions cut 8 bases from V and 5 bases from J, with 14 bases between. Germline values: CDR1 MNHNS, CDR2 SASEGT. CDR3 length: 13 residues. CDR3 in amino acids: CASWSSLIDTQYF. CDR3 sequence (DNA): TGTGCCAGCTGGTCCAGCTTGATAGATACGCAGTATTTT.

This clonotype was detected many times. V usage is TRBV20-1 and J usage is TRBJ1-2, with no clear D. Germline-derived CDR1 and CDR2 are DFQATT and SNEGSKA (reference sequence). The CDR3 consists of 17 residues. V was trimmed by 3 bases and J by 0 bases, leaving 20 bases between them. In nucleotides, the CDR3 is TGCAGTGCTAGGCTCCCATCCGGTAGTAAAGCTAACTATGGCTACACCTTC. It translates to CSARLPSGSKANYGYTF.

Only a few counts were recorded for this clonotype. The V gene is TRBV5-1, the J gene TRBJ2-3, with D perhaps assigned TRBD1 or TRBD2 (5 bases each). V was pared by 5 bases and J by 2 bases, with 12 bases between. This CDR3 contains 14 residues. Germline V gene sequence: CDR1 SGHRS, CDR2 YFSETQ. The CDR3 DNA follows: TGCGCCAGCAGTCTGGAGGACATCACAGATACGCAGTATTTT. It codes for CASSLEDITDTQYF. Complete variable domain (other parts from reference TRBV5-1 and TRBJ2-3): KAGVTQTPRYLIKTRGQQVTLSCSPISGHRSVSWYQQTPGQGLQFLFEYFSETQRNKGNFPGRFSGRQFSNSRSEMNVSTLELGDSALYLCASSLEDITDTQYFGPGTRLTVL.

This clonotype was counted at least ten times. The chain carries TRBV15 and TRBJ2-7; D not certain. The germline V and J ends were trimmed by 3 bases and 6 bases, with 9 bases remaining between them. Per the germline V gene, CDR1 is LNHNV and CDR2 is YYDKDF (reference sequence). The CDR3 is made up of 12 amino acids. CDR3 DNA: TGTGCCACCAGCAGCCTAATGGGCGAGCAGTACTTC. It specifies CATSSLMGEQYF.

This clonotype has more than one count but fewer than ten. This may be a read error, as it is one base from a much larger clone. The chain combines TRBV20-1 with TRBJ2-7; 9 nucleotides line up with TRBD2. This CDR3 is 16 amino acids long. CDR1 is DFQATT, CDR2 SNEGSKA, per germline (reference sequence). CDR3 protein: CSAGDRASGISYEQYF. The CDR3 DNA is TGCAGTGCTGGAGATCGGGCTAGCGGGATCTCCTACGAGCAGTACTTC.

This rearrangement joins TRBV12-3 or TRBV12-4 to TRBJ2-6; no clear D. This CDR3 has 15 amino acids. Trimming left V 4 bases short and J 2 bases short, with 9 bases between. CDR3 region: CASSWVSPGANVLTF. In DNA form, the CDR3 reads TGTGCCAGCAGTTGGGTATCCCCTGGGGCCAACGTCCTGACTTTC.

The genes are TRBV29-1 and TRBJ2-3; D tentatively fits TRBD1 or TRBD2 (6 bases each). This CDR3 comprises 15 residues. Germline CDR1 SQVTM, CDR2 ANQGSEA. V was shortened by 0 bases and J by 1 base, with 11 bases between the two germline ends. This CDR3 is CSVEEGGGGTDTQYF. CDR3 in DNA: TGCAGCGTTGAAGAAGGAGGGGGAGGCACAGATACGCAGTATTTT.

This clonotype was seen a handful of times. CDR3 region: CASSERGTDTQYF. The CDR3 DNA is TGTGCCAGCAGTGAGCGGGGCACAGATACGCAGTATTTT. The V gene is TRBV2, the J gene TRBJ2-3, with D possibly matching TRBD2 (5 bases). Germline loops: CDR1 SNHLY, CDR2 FYNNEI. The CDR3 contains 13 residues. Between the trimmed V and J ends, which lost 3 bases and 1 base, there was a span of 5 bases. Complete variable domain (other parts from reference TRBV2 and TRBJ2-3): EPEVTQTPSHQVTQMGQEVILRCVPISNHLYFYWYRQILGQKVEFLVSFYNNEISEKSEIFDDQFSVERPDGSNFTLKIRSTKLEDSAMYFCASSERGTDTQYFGPGTRLTVL.

This clonotype was detected many times. The chain links TRBV28 to TRBJ2-1; TRBD1 or TRBD2 may be the D gene (5 bases each). V was pared by 10 bases and J by 7 bases, with 17 bases between. Germline CDR1 reads MDHEN; CDR2 reads SYDVKM. CDR3 length: 13 amino acids. CDR3 loop: CAIPGTGQNEQFF. The DNA of the CDR3 is TGTGCCATTCCGGGGACCGGCCAAAATGAGCAGTTCTTC.

In this sample, this clonotype turned up many times. This CDR3 reads CATSLNRGLAGGVNEQFF. In DNA form, the CDR3 reads TGTGCCACCAGTCTTAACAGGGGACTAGCGGGAGGTGTAAATGAGCAGTTCTTC. The V and J genes are TRBV24-1 and TRBJ2-1, with 15 bases identical to TRBD2. Per the germline V gene, CDR1 is KGHDR and CDR2 is SFDVKD. V gave up 6 bases and J gave up 7 bases; unmatched junction bases: 12. CDR3 length: 18 residues.

The chain couples TRBV6-2 or TRBV6-3 to TRBJ2-5, with D hard to call. The ends were cut back, 2 bases at V and 3 bases at J, with 7 bases in the middle. The V gene's germline CDR1 is MNHEY and CDR2 SVGEGT. This CDR3 is built from 13 residues. The DNA of the CDR3 is TGTGCCAGCAGTTACAGGGATAAAGAGACCCAGTACTTC. This codes for CASSYRDKETQYF.

This clonotype was detected a few times. J is TRBJ2-6 and V is TRBV5-1; the D gene is possibly TRBD1 (6 bases). CDR1 is SGHRS and CDR2 is YFSETQ in the germline V gene. The CDR3 has 15 residues. The V gene lost 4 bases and the J gene lost 6 bases, with 14 bases spanning the gap. CDR3 sequence: CASSPGQKKANVLTF. CDR3 DNA: TGCGCCAGCAGCCCTGGACAGAAAAAGGCCAACGTCCTGACTTTC. The full variable domain, its missing parts supplied by reference TRBV5-1 and TRBJ2-6, is KAGVTQTPRYLIKTRGQQVTLSCSPISGHRSVSWYQQTPGQGLQFLFEYFSETQRNKGNFPGRFSGRQFSNSRSEMNVSTLELGDSALYLCASSPGQKKANVLTFGAGSRLTVL.

This clonotype was seen at least ten times. The chain has TRBV5-1 and TRBJ2-1, with 9 bases identical to TRBD1. V trimming: 5 bases; J trimming: 5 bases; junction bases outside the gene matches: 8. This CDR3 comprises 15 residues. CDR1 and CDR2 from the germline V gene are SGHRS and YFSETQ. The CDR3 coding sequence is TGCGCCAGCAGTCCCGGGACAGGGAGAGACAATGAGCAGTTCTTC. Its translation is CASSPGTGRDNEQFF.

This clonotype was seen a few times. This chain links TRBV14 with TRBJ2-7; D is undetermined. Trimming pared 1 base from V and 6 bases from J, leaving 10 bases between. This CDR3 spans 13 amino acids. Germline loops: CDR1 SGHDN, CDR2 FVKESK. The CDR3 spells CASSQVGPSEQYF. The CDR3 region has the DNA TGTGCCAGCAGCCAAGTCGGGCCGAGCGAGCAGTACTTC.

This clonotype was recorded at least ten times. The chain carries TRBV2 and TRBJ1-2, with a tentative D call TRBD1 (6 bases). This CDR3 is built from 14 residues. Germline V gives CDR1 SNHLY, CDR2 FYNNEI. The V end was cut by 2 bases, the J end by 0 bases, with 7 bases between. The CDR3 here is CASSERTANYGYTF. CDR3 DNA: TGTGCCAGCAGTGAAAGGACAGCTAACTATGGCTACACCTTC. Variable domain in full (rest from reference TRBV2 and TRBJ1-2): EPEVTQTPSHQVTQMGQEVILRCVPISNHLYFYWYRQILGQKVEFLVSFYNNEISEKSEIFDDQFSVERPDGSNFTLKIRSTKLEDSAMYFCASSERTANYGYTFGSGTRLTVV.

The chain is built from TRBV20-1 and TRBJ2-2; TRBD2 agrees at 7 bases. Unmatched junction bases numbered 8, after V lost 3 bases and J lost 4 bases. The CDR3 covers 15 residues. Germline assignment: CDR1 DFQATT and CDR2 SNEGSKA (reference sequence). CDR3 DNA: TGCAGTGCTAGTCGACGGGGGGAGGGCACCGGGGAGCTGTTTTTT. The encoded protein is CSASRRGEGTGELFF.